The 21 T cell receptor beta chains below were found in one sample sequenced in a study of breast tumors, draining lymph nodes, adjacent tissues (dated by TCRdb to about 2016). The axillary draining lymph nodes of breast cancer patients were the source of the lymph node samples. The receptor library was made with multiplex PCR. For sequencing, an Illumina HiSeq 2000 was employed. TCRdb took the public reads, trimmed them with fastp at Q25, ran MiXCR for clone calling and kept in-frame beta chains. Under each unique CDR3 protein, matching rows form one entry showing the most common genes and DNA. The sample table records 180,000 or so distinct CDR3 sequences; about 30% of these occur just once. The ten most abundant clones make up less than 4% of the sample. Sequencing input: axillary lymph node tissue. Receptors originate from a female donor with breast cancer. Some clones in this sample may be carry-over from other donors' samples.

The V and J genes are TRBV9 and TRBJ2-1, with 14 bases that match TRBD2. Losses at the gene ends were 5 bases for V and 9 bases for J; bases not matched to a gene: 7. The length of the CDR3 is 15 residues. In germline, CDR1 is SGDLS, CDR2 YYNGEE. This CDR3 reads CASSSGTSGSTEQFF. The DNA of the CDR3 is TGTGCCAGCAGTAGCGGGACTAGCGGGAGTACTGAGCAGTTCTTC.

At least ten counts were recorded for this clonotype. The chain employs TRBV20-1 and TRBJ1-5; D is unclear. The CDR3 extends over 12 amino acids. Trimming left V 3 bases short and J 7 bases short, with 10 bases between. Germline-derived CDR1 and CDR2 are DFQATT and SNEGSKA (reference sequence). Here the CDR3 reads CSARRWEQPQHF. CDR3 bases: TGCAGTGCTAGGCGCTGGGAGCAGCCCCAGCATTTT.

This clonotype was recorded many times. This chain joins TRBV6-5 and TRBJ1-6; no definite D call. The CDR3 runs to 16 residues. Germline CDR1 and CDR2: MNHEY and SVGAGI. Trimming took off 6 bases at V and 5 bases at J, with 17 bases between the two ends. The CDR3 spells CASRKFPGRDNSPLHF. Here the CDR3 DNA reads TGTGCCAGCAGAAAATTCCCAGGCAGAGATAATTCACCCCTCCACTTT.

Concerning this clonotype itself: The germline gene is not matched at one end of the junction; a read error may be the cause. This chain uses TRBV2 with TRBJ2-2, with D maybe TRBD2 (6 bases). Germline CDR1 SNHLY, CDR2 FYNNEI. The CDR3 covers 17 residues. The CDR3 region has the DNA TGTGCCAGCAGTGAAGTGGTTGATCGATCGAACACCGGGGGGCTGTTTTTT. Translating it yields CASSEVVDRSNTGGLFF.

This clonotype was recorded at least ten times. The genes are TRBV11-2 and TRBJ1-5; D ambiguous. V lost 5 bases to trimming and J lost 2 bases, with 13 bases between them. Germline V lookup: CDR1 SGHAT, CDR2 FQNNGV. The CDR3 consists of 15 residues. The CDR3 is CASSAQAGGNQPQHF. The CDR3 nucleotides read TGTGCCAGCAGCGCCCAAGCCGGCGGCAATCAGCCCCAGCATTTT.

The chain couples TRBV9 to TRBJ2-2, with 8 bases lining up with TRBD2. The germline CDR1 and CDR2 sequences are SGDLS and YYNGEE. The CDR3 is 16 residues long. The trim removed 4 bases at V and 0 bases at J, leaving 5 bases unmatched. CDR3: CASSKLAEANTGELFF. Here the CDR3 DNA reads TGTGCCAGCAGCAAACTAGCGGAAGCGAACACCGGGGAGCTGTTTTTT.

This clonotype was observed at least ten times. In nucleotides, the CDR3 is TGTGCCAGCAGAAGGAAGGACAGGGGGCTATGGCAGCCCCAGCATTTT. This translates into CASRRKDRGLWQPQHF. V and J are TRBV7-3 and TRBJ1-5; 11 positions match TRBD1. CDR3 length: 16 residues. Germline CDR1 SGHTA, CDR2 FQGTGA. The trim removed 6 bases at V and 7 bases at J, leaving 11 bases unmatched.

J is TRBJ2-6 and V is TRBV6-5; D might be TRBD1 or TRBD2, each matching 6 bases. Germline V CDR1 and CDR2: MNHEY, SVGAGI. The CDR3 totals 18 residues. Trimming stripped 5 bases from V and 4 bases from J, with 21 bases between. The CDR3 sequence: CASSHTPPGASGANVLTF. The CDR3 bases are TGTGCCAGCAGTCACACGCCCCCGGGGGCGTCCGGGGCCAACGTCCTGACTTTC.

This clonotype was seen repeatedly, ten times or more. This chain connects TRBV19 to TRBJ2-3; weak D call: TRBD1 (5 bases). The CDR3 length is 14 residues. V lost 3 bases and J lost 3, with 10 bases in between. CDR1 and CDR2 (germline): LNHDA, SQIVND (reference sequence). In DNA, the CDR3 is TGTGCCAGTAGTATTGCAGGGATGACAGATACGCAGTATTTT. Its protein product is CASSIAGMTDTQYF.

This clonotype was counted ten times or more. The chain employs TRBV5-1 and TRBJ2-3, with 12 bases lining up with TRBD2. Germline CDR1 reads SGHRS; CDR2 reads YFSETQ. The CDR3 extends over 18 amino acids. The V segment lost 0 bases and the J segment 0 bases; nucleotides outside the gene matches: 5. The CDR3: CASSLVPSGGASTDTQYF. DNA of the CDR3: TGCGCCAGCAGCTTGGTCCCTAGCGGGGGGGCGAGCACAGATACGCAGTATTTT.

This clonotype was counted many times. CDR3 nucleotide sequence: TGTGCCAGTAGTATCGGGTACAATGAGCAGTTCTTC. It is translated as CASSIGYNEQFF. The V and J genes are TRBV19 and TRBJ2-1, with D unresolved. The V gene lost 3 bases and the J gene lost 4 bases, with 4 bases spanning the gap. CDR3 length: 12 amino acids. The germline CDR1 and CDR2 sequences are LNHDA and SQIVND (reference sequence).

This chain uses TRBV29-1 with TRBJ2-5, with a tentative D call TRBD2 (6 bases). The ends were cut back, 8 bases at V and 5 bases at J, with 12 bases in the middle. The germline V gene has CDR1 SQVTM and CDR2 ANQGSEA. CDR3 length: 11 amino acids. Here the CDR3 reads CSPGGSETQYF. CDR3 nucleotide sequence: TGCAGCCCCGGGGGATCGGAGACCCAGTACTTC.

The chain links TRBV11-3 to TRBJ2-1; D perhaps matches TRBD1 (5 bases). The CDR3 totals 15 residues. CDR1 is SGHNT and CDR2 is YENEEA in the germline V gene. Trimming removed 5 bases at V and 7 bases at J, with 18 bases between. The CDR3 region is CASSLRTKRGNEQFF. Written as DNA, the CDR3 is TGTGCCAGCAGCCTCCGCACGAAAAGGGGTAATGAGCAGTTCTTC.

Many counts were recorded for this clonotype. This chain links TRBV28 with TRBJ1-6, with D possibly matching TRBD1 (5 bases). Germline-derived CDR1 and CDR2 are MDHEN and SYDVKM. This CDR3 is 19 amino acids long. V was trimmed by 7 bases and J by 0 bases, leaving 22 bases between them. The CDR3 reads CASTDPRGVRSSYNSPLHF. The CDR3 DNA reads TGTGCCAGCACCGACCCGAGAGGGGTCCGGAGCTCCTATAATTCACCCCTCCACTTT.

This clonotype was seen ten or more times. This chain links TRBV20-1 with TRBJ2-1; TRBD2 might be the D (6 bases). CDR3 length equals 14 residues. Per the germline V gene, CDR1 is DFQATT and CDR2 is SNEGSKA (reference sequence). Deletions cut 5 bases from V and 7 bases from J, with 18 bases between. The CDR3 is CSAQGGGRRNEQFF. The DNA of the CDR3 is TGCAGTGCTCAGGGAGGTGGGAGAAGGAATGAGCAGTTCTTC.

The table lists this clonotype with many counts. The DNA for the CDR3 is TGTGCCACCAGTGACCCCAGGGGAGGAGGAGAAAAACTGTTTTTT. Protein product: CATSDPRGGGEKLFF. The genes are TRBV24-1 and TRBJ1-4; perhaps TRBD1 as D (6 bases). Per the germline V gene, CDR1 is KGHDR and CDR2 is SFDVKD. V lost 4 bases, J lost 8 bases, and 16 bases lay in between. CDR3 length equals 15 residues.

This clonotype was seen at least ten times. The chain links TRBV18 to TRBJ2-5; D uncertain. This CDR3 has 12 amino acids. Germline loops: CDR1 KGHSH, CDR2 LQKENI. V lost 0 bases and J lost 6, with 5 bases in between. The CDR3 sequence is CASSPPGQTQYF. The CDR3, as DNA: TGTGCCAGCTCACCACCAGGGCAGACCCAGTACTTC.

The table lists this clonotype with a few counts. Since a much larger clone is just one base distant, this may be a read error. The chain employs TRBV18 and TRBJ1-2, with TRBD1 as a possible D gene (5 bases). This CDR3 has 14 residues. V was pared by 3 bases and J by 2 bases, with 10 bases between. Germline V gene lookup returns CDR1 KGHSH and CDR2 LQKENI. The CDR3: CASSPPQENYGYTF. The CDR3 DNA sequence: TGTGCCAGCTCACCCCCACAGGAGAACTATGGCTACACCTTC.

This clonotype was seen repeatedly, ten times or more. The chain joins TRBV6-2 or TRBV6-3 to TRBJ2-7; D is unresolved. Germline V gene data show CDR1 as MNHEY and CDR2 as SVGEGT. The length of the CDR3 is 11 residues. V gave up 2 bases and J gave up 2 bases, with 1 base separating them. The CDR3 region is CASSYPYEQYF. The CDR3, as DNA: TGTGCCAGCAGTTACCCCTACGAGCAGTACTTC.

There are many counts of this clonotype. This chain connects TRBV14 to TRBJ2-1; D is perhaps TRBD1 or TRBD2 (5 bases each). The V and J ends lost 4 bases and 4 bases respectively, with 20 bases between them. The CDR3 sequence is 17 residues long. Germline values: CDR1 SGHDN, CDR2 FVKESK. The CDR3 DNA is TGTGCCAGCAGCCCGTTATTGCTGGGGGACCGATACAATGAGCAGTTCTTC. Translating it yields CASSPLLLGDRYNEQFF.

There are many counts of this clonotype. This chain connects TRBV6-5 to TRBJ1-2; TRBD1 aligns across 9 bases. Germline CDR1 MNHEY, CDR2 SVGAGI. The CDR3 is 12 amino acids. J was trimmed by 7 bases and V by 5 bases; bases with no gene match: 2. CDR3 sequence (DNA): TGTGCCAGCAGTGAACAGGGGGCTGGCTACACCTTC. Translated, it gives CASSEQGAGYTF.